The clone carrying this T cell receptor (beta chain) appeared a few times. Its antigen is currently unknown. Trimming at V came to 0 bases and at J to 7 bases, leaving 11 bases not matched to a gene. Germline CDR1 and CDR2: SGHAT and FQNNGV. The CDR3 sequence is 16 residues long. This specimen belongs to a study of CD8 T cells in Susac syndrome. The authors carried out high-throughput sequencing of TCR beta. They applied it to CD8+ and CD4+ T cells obtained from blood. Study-wide findings and caveats: The study conceded that relatively few individuals underwent its TCR sequencing and HLA analysis.

The authors reverse transcribed roughly 0.5 to 1 ug RNA with random hexamers. The method of amplification for TCR beta CDR3 was immunoSEQ multiplex PCR, covering 54 Vbeta and 13 Jbeta. TCRdb itself ran the immunoSEQ multiplex PCR reads through MiXCR, one entry per CDR3 protein. The sample has some 450,000 distinct CDR3 sequences, about 85% seen once. The chain employs TRBV11-2 and TRBJ1-2; 7 bases are a match to TRBD1. The sequence was obtained from a human donor with multiple sclerosis. The material sequenced was CD8+ T cells from PBMCs. The CDR3 DNA sequence: TGTGCCAGCAGCTTAGATGAGACGGGACAGATGGGTGGCTACACCTTC. This sequence encodes CASSLDETGQMGGYTF.